The 2 T cell receptor beta chains below all came from one sample that was sequenced in a study of OX40 agonist ivuxolimab in advanced cancers. Assay: immunoSEQ multiplex PCR; the TCRdb copy retains only in-frame clones and omits some. The sample has roughly 70,000 clones, roughly 87% seen once. The sample was CD4+ or CD8+ T cells sorted from blood, taken in a trial of the OX40 agonist ivuxolimab. Receptors originate from an adult with an advanced solid tumor such as melanoma, head and neck, liver or kidney cancer.

This clone appeared once. The genes are TRBV5-4 and TRBJ2-1; tentatively, D is TRBD2 (6 bases). Germline CDR1 reads SGHNT; CDR2 reads YYREEE (reference sequence). Trimming left V 1 base short and J 9 bases short, with 14 bases between. The CDR3 consists of 14 residues. CDR3 nucleotide sequence: TGTGCCAGCAGCTTGATAGCGGAGGTCGGTGAGCAGTTCTTC. Its protein is CASSLIAEVGEQFF.

J is TRBJ1-1 and V is TRBV10-3; D is perhaps TRBD1 (5 bases). The CDR3 is 17 residues long. V was trimmed by 4 bases and J by 0 bases, leaving 18 bases between them. The germline V gene encodes CDR1 ENHRY and CDR2 SYGVKD. The CDR3 DNA reads as TGTGCCATCAGTGGCTCAGGGCCCACTAGAATGAACACTGAAGCTTTCTTT. It encodes CAISGSGPTRMNTEAFF.